These 25 T cell receptor beta chains originate from one sample sequenced in a study of early T cells in non-severe SARS-CoV-2 infection. TCRdb fed the 5' RACE reads into MiXCR, producing one record per CDR3 protein. The table records tens of thousands of distinct CDR3 sequences, 4.6% of them present only once. Sample: whole blood, taken at baseline. The receptor set was obtained from an adult who was a healthcare worker with PCR-confirmed SARS-CoV-2 infection or an uninfected control (not recorded which).

This clonotype was observed a few times. This chain uses TRBV1 with TRBJ2-3; the table's D gene call, TRBD2, was not cross checked with the DNA. TRBV1 is described as a pseudogene. The CDR3 consists of 18 residues. The CDR3 DNA reads TGCACCAGCAGCCAAGCTCATTTGGAGACTACCGACACAGATACGCAGTATTTT. It translates to CTSSQAHLETTDTDTQYF.

The sample holds many counts of this clonotype. V usage is TRBV7-9 and J usage is TRBJ2-3; 11 bases agree with TRBD2. The CDR3 length is 15 residues. The germline V gene has CDR1 SEHNR and CDR2 FQNEAQ (reference sequence). V lost 6 bases to trimming and J lost 2 bases; unmatched junction nucleotides: 4. This CDR3 is CASRGTSGITDTQYF. In DNA, the CDR3 is TGTGCCAGCAGGGGGACTAGCGGTATCACAGATACGCAGTATTTT.

This clonotype is medium-sized by share. The chain couples TRBV10-3 to TRBJ2-7; possibly TRBD2 for D (6 bases). The CDR3 sequence is 16 residues long. The germline V gene has CDR1 ENHRY and CDR2 SYGVKD. Trimming took 3 bases from V and 2 from J, leaving 17 bases between them. The CDR3 bases are TGTGCCATCAGTGACCGGGAGAGGGCTAGTACCTACGAGCAGTACTTC. As protein: CAISDRERASTYEQYF.

This clonotype was counted ten times or more. The chain links TRBV29-1 to TRBJ2-5; D is perhaps TRBD1 (6 bases). V lost 4 bases, J lost 5 bases, and 17 bases lay in between. Germline V gene lookup returns CDR1 SQVTM and CDR2 ANQGSEA. The CDR3 spans 14 residues. The CDR3 nucleotides read TGCAGCGTTGGAGGACAGCCACAGGAGGAGACCCAGTACTTC. Encoded protein: CSVGGQPQEETQYF.

This clonotype was seen many times. The CDR3 reads CATSRDWGQTYEQYF. CDR3 coding DNA: TGTGCCACCAGCAGAGATTGGGGGCAGACCTACGAGCAGTACTTC. V usage is TRBV15 and J usage is TRBJ2-7; a weak D match, TRBD1 (6 bases). Between the trimmed V and J ends, which lost 0 bases and 2 bases, there was a span of 11 bases. The CDR3 has 15 residues. Germline CDR1 is LNHNV and CDR2 is YYDKDF (reference sequence).

This clonotype was seen ten or more times. CDR3 DNA sequence: TGTGCCTCAGGACCCCTACAGGAGCAGTTCTTC. Translating it yields CASGPLQEQFF. J is TRBJ2-1 and V is TRBV18; no definite D call. Germline V lookup: CDR1 KGHSH, CDR2 LQKENI. With 11 bases removed from V and 10 bases from J, the gap between germline ends came to 15 bases. The CDR3 runs to 11 residues.

This clonotype was detected many times. V usage is TRBV12-3 or TRBV12-4 and J usage is TRBJ2-7; 11 bases align to TRBD2. The CDR3 totals 14 residues. Trimming at V came to 6 bases and at J to 5 bases, leaving 6 bases not matched to a gene. CDR3 residues: CASRNSGRADEQYF. For the CDR3, the DNA is TGTGCCAGCAGGAATAGCGGGAGGGCCGACGAGCAGTACTTC.

The chain couples TRBV6-2 or TRBV6-3 to TRBJ2-3; possibly TRBD1 for D (6 bases). Trimming removed 5 bases at V and 13 bases at J, with 16 bases between. Germline loops: CDR1 MNHEY, CDR2 SVGEGT. This CDR3 has 12 residues. The CDR3 nucleotides are TGTGCCAGCAGTACGGCCGGGACACCGGAGTATTTT. Its translation: CASSTAGTPEYF.

This clonotype was detected ten times or more. The chain is built from TRBV29-1 and TRBJ1-1; TRBD1 is a possible D gene (6 bases). The CDR3 extends over 14 amino acids. The V gene lost 6 bases and the J gene lost 0 bases, with 14 bases spanning the gap. Germline V gives CDR1 SQVTM, CDR2 ANQGSEA. The CDR3 DNA reads TGCAGCGTGGCAGAGGGGGTCATGAACACTGAAGCTTTCTTT. Its protein is CSVAEGVMNTEAFF. Complete variable domain (other parts from reference TRBV29-1 and TRBJ1-1): SAVISQKPSRDICQRGTSLTIQCQVDSQVTMMFWYRQQPGQSLTLIATANQGSEATYESGFVIDKFPISRPNLTFSTLTVSNMSPEDSSIYLCSVAEGVMNTEAFFGQGTRLTVV.

This clonotype has a count of ten or more. V and J are TRBV14 and TRBJ1-6; possible D gene TRBD1, 5 bases. Germline lookup yields CDR1 SGHDN and CDR2 FVKESK. This CDR3 spans 15 amino acids. The V end was cut by 4 bases, the J end by 8 bases, with 15 bases between. In DNA form, the CDR3 reads TGTGCCAGCAGCCCCCCGGGGACCGGGTATTCACCCCTCCACTTT. It encodes CASSPPGTGYSPLHF. The full variable domain, its missing parts supplied by reference TRBV14 and TRBJ1-6, is EAGVTQFPSHSVIEKGQTVTLRCDPISGHDNLYWYRRVMGKEIKFLLHFVKESKQDESGMPNNRFLAERTGGTYSTLKVQPAELEDSGVYFCASSPPGTGYSPLHFGNGTRLTVT.

This clonotype has at least ten counts. The gene calls are TRBV4-1 and TRBJ2-5, with no clear D. V was shortened by 0 bases and J by 10 bases, with 9 bases between the two germline ends. The germline V gene encodes CDR1 MGHRA and CDR2 YSYEKL. The CDR3 spans 12 residues. CDR3 region: CASSQDHGNQYF. The CDR3 bases are TGCGCCAGCAGCCAAGATCATGGGAACCAGTACTTC.

This clonotype came up many times. This chain uses TRBV24-1 with TRBJ2-7; 9 bases fit TRBD1. Germline CDR1 and CDR2: KGHDR and SFDVKD. After removal of 0 bases from V and 6 bases from J, the junction contained 8 bases not matched to a gene. The CDR3 sequence is 16 residues long. For the CDR3, the DNA is TGTGCCACCAGTGATTTGGAGACAGGGGGAGTGAGCGAGCAGTACTTC. This translates into CATSDLETGGVSEQYF.

This clonotype was detected ten times or more. V gene TRBV10-3 combines with J gene TRBJ2-7; D is perhaps TRBD2 (6 bases). CDR3 length equals 15 residues. Germline V gene data show CDR1 as ENHRY and CDR2 as SYGVKD. Trimming left V 10 bases short and J 1 base short, with 20 bases between. CDR3 sequence (DNA): TGTGCCACCAAGGAGGGGCAGATTAATTCCTACGAGCAGTACTTC. Its protein product is CATKEGQINSYEQYF.

Many counts were recorded for this clonotype. CDR3 sequence: CAGGRRGNEQFF. CDR3 in DNA: TGTGCCGGGGGCCGGAGAGGCAATGAGCAGTTCTTC. The rearrangement links TRBV7-9 to TRBJ2-1; a possible D gene is TRBD1 (6 bases). CDR1 and CDR2 (germline): SEHNR, FQNEAQ (reference sequence). There are 12 residues in the CDR3. Trimming cost V 11 bases and J 6 bases, with 14 bases left between them. The whole variable domain, remainder taken from reference TRBV7-9 and TRBJ2-1, is DTGVSQNPRHKITKRGQNVTFRCDPISEHNRLYWYRQTLGQGPEFLTYFQNEAQLEKSRLLSDRFSAERPKGSFSTLEIQRTEQGDSAMYLCAGGRRGNEQFFGPGTRLTVL.

This clonotype was observed a few times. The chain recombines TRBV12-3 or TRBV12-4 with TRBJ2-7; D possibly corresponds to TRBD1 (6 bases). The CDR3 is made up of 13 amino acids. The ends were cut back, 4 bases at V and 3 bases at J, with 10 bases in the middle. Written as DNA, the CDR3 is TGTGCCAGCAGTTCTAGCAGGGGCTACGAGCAGTACTTC. Its translation: CASSSSRGYEQYF.

This clonotype was observed at least ten times. This chain uses TRBV29-1 with TRBJ2-3; 7 positions match TRBD2. The V gene's germline CDR1 is SQVTM and CDR2 ANQGSEA. The CDR3 length is 16 residues. With V trimmed by 7 bases and J by 0 bases, 13 bases remained unmatched. CDR3 in DNA: TGCAGCGCCGTCCCAACTAGCGCCGCTAGCACAGATACGCAGTATTTT. Protein: CSAVPTSAASTDTQYF.

This clonotype came up many times. V is TRBV5-1 and J is TRBJ2-1; the D is unclear. From germline, CDR1 is SGHRS and CDR2 YFSETQ. The CDR3 spans 12 residues. V was cut by 2 bases and J by 6 bases, with 6 bases left in between. CDR3 in DNA: TGCGCCAGCAGCTTAGCCGCCAATGAGCAGTTCTTC. Its translation: CASSLAANEQFF.

This clonotype has ten or more counts. V gene TRBV6-5 combines with J gene TRBJ2-3; 10 bases map to TRBD1. CDR3 size: 15 residues. Germline V gene data show CDR1 as MNHEY and CDR2 as SVGAGI. J lost 4 bases, V lost 4 bases, and 5 bases had no gene match. CDR3 amino acids: CASSSGTGEADTQYF. The CDR3 nucleotides read TGTGCCAGCAGTTCGGGGACAGGGGAGGCAGATACGCAGTATTTT.

This clonotype was seen at least ten times. The chain is built from TRBV6-2 or TRBV6-3 and TRBJ2-1; 7 nucleotides match TRBD1. Germline assignment: CDR1 MNHEY and CDR2 SVGEGT. J lost 7 bases, V lost 5 bases, and 17 bases had no gene match. The CDR3 sequence is 17 residues long. The CDR3: CASSDVQGLQDLNEQFF. Here the CDR3 DNA reads TGTGCCAGCAGTGACGTACAGGGGCTCCAGGATTTAAATGAGCAGTTCTTC.

This clonotype was detected many times. V is TRBV30 and J is TRBJ1-5; 7 nucleotides agree with TRBD1. Trimming at V came to 0 bases and at J to 5 bases, leaving 1 base not matched to a gene. The CDR3 covers 13 residues. Germline assignment: CDR1 GTSNPN and CDR2 SVGIG (reference sequence). The CDR3 DNA reads TGTGCCTGGAGTGTCCAGGGGGATCAGCCCCAGCATTTT. The encoded protein is CAWSVQGDQPQHF. The variable domain in full, completed from reference TRBV30 and TRBJ1-5, reads SQTIHQWPATLVQPVGSPLSLECTVEGTSNPNLYWYRQAAGRGLQLLFYSVGIGQISSEVPQNLSASRPQDRQFILSSKKLLLSDSGFYLCAWSVQGDQPQHFGDGTRLSIL.

This clonotype was counted ten times or more. The CDR3 sequence is CASSPPGLLNNEQFF. CDR3 coding DNA: TGCGCCAGCAGCCCACCGGGACTCCTTAACAATGAGCAGTTCTTC. This chain links TRBV5-1 with TRBJ2-1; tentative D call: TRBD2 (6 bases). Trimming left V 4 bases short and J 5 bases short, with 16 bases between. CDR1 and CDR2 (germline): SGHRS, YFSETQ. The CDR3 is 15 amino acids.

This clonotype was seen many times. V and J are TRBV29-1 and TRBJ1-1, with a possible D match to TRBD1 (5 bases). Germline values: CDR1 SQVTM, CDR2 ANQGSEA. The CDR3 length is 12 residues. The CDR3, as DNA: TGCCTCTGCCGCAGGGTCAACACTGAAGCTTTCTTT. Translating gives CLCRRVNTEAFF.

This clonotype occurred a few times. The chain couples TRBV29-1 to TRBJ1-1; D remains ambiguous. V was trimmed by 4 bases and J by 0 bases, leaving 15 bases between them. The CDR3 runs to 15 residues. Germline assignment: CDR1 SQVTM and CDR2 ANQGSEA. DNA for the CDR3: TGCAGCGTTGGGATTAGTGGGCAGCTGAACACTGAAGCTTTCTTT. Translating gives CSVGISGQLNTEAFF.

This clonotype is medium-sized (0.01 to 0.1%) by share. The rearrangement links TRBV20-1 to TRBJ1-2; the D gene is possibly TRBD1 (5 bases). V was clipped by 3 bases and J by 6 bases, with 11 bases between them. This CDR3 contains 12 residues. Germline V gene data show CDR1 as DFQATT and CDR2 as SNEGSKA (reference sequence). Written as DNA, the CDR3 is TGCAGTGCTAGCAAGGGGTCGGATGGCTACACCTTC. The encoded protein is CSASKGSDGYTF.

This clonotype appeared many times. This rearrangement joins TRBV29-1 to TRBJ2-1; D may be TRBD1 (6 bases). CDR1 and CDR2 from the germline V gene are SQVTM and ANQGSEA. This CDR3 is 15 amino acids long. Deletions cut 4 bases from V and 4 bases from J, with 17 bases between. CDR3 bases: TGCAGCGTTGGGGGGCATGGCGACCGTTACAATGAGCAGTTCTTC. Protein product: CSVGGHGDRYNEQFF.